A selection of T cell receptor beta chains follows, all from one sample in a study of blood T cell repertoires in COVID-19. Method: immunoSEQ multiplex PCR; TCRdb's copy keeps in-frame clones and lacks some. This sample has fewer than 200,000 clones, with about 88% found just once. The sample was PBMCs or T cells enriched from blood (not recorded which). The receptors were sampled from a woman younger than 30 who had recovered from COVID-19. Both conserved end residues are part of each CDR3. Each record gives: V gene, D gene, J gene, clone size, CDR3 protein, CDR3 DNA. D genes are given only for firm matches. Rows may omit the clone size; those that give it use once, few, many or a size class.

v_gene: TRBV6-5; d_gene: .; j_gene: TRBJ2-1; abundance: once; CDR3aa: CASSRTGYNEQFF; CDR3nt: TGTGCCAGCAGCCGAACAGGTTACAATGAGCAGTTCTTC
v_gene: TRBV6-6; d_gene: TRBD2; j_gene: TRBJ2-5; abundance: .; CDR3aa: CASSYSLTSGKTQYF; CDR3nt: TGTGCCAGCAGTTACTCGTTAACCAGCGGGAAGACCCAGTACTTC
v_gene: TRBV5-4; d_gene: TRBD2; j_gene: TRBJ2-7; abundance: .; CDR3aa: CASSPQTGGSGEQYF; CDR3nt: TGTGCCAGCAGCCCACAGACGGGGGGTTCGGGAGAGCAGTACTTC
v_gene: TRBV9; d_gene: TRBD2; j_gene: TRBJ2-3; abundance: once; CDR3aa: CASSALAGYTDTQYF; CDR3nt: TGTGCCAGCAGCGCTCTAGCGGGATACACAGATACGCAGTATTTT
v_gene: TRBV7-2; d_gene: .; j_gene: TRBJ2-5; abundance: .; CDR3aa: CASSLSGVQETQYF; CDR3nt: TGTGCCAGCAGCTTATCGGGGGTCCAAGAGACCCAGTACTTC
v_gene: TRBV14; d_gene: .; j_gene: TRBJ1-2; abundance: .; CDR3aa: CASSRGGAAYGYTF; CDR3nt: TGTGCCAGCAGCCGGGGCGGGGCGGCCTATGGCTACACCTTC
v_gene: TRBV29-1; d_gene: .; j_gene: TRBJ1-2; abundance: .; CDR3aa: CSVEFGHNYGYTF; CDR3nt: TGCAGCGTTGAATTCGGTCACAACTATGGCTACACCTTC
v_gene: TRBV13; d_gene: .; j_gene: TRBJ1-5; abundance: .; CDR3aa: CASSLGTENQPQHF; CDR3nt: TGTGCCAGCAGCTTAGGGACAGAGAATCAGCCCCAGCATTTT
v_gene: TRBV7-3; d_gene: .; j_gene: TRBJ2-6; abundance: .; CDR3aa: CASSLDSSGANVLTF; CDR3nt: TGTGCCAGCAGCCTGGACAGCTCTGGGGCCAACGTCCTGACTTTC
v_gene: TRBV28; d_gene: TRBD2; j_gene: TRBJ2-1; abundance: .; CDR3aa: CASTLAGGDEQFF; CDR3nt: TGTGCCAGCACCCTGGCGGGGGGGGATGAGCAGTTCTTC
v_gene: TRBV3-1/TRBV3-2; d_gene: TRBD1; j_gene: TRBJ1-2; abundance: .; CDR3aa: CASQPGQGPYGYTF; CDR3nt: TGTGCTTCCCAGCCGGGACAGGGACCTTATGGCTACACCTTC
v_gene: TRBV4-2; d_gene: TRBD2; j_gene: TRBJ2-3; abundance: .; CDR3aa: CASSRGGSAGGTDTQYF; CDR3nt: TGTGCCAGCAGCCGCGGGGGTTCAGCGGGAGGCACAGATACGCAGTATTTT
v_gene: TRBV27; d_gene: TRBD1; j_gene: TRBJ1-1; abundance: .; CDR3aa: CASASRGPDTEAFF; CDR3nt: TGTGCCAGCGCCTCGAGGGGGCCGGACACTGAAGCTTTCTTT
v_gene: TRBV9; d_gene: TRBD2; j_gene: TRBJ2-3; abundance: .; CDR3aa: CASSARGAGGTDTQYF; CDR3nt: TGTGCCAGCAGCGCGCGAGGAGCGGGGGGCACAGATACGCAGTATTTT
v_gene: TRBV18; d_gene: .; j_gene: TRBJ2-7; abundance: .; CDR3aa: CASALQGSSGEQYF; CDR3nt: TGTGCCAGCGCGCTACAGGGCAGTTCGGGAGAGCAGTACTTC
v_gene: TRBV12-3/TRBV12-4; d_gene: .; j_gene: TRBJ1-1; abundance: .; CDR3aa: CASSFLRVTEAFF; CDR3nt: TGTGCCAGCAGTTTTCTCAGGGTGACTGAAGCTTTCTTT
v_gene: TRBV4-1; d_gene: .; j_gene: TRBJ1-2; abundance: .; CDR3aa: CASSRQAGQIHYGYTF; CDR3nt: TGCGCCAGCAGCCGGCAAGCGGGACAAATCCACTATGGCTACACCTTC
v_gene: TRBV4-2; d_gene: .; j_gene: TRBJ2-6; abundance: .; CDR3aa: CASSSGDSGANVLTF; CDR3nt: TGTGCCAGCAGCTCGGGAGACTCTGGGGCCAACGTCCTGACTTTC
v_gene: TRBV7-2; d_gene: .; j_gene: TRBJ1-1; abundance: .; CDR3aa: CASSLVGGAVAEAFF; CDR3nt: TGTGCCAGCAGCTTAGTCGGAGGGGCCGTCGCTGAAGCTTTCTTT
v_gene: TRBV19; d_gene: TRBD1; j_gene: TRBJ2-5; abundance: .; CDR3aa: CASSTGTGVDTQYF; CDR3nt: TGTGCCAGTAGTACAGGGACAGGGGTTGACACCCAGTACTTC
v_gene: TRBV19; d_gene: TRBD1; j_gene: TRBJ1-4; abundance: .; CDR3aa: CASSTRQGEVEKLFF; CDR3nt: TGTGCCAGTAGTACCCGACAGGGCGAGGTAGAAAAACTGTTTTTT
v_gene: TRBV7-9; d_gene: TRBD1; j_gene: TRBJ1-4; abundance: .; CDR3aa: CASSLANRGSEKLFF; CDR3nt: TGTGCCAGCAGCTTAGCGAACAGGGGGTCGGAAAAACTGTTTTTT
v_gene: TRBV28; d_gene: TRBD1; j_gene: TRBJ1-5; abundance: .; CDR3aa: CASTRDRVGNQPQHF; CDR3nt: TGTGCCAGCACCCGGGACAGGGTGGGCAATCAGCCCCAGCATTTT
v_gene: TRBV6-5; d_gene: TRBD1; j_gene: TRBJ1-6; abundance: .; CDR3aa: CASQARDRVDSPLHF; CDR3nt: TGTGCCAGCCAAGCACGGGACAGGGTAGATTCACCCCTCCACTTT
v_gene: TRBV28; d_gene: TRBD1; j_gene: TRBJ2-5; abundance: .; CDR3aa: CASSSTGTGRQETQYF; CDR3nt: TGTGCCAGCAGTTCAACCGGGACAGGGAGACAAGAGACCCAGTACTTC
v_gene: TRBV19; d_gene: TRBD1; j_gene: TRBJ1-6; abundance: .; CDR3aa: CASSASQGAGNSPLHF; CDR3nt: TGTGCCAGTAGTGCCTCACAGGGGGCAGGTAATTCACCCCTCCACTTT
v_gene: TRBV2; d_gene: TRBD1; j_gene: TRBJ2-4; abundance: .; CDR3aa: CASRAGTGVAKNIQYF; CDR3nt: TGTGCCAGCAGAGCCGGGACAGGGGTAGCCAAAAACATTCAGTACTTC
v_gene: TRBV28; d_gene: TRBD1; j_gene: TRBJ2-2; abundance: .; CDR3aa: CASSLYGTAPGELFF; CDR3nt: TGTGCCAGCAGTTTGTACGGGACAGCCCCCGGGGAGCTGTTTTTT
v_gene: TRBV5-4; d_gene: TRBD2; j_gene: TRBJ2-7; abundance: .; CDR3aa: CASSGTSGSYEQYF; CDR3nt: TGTGCCAGCAGCGGGACTAGCGGATCCTACGAGCAGTACTTC
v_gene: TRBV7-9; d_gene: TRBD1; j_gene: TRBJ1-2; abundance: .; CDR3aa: CASSSTLTGAYGYTF; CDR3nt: TGTGCCAGCAGCTCTACGTTGACAGGGGCCTATGGCTACACCTTC
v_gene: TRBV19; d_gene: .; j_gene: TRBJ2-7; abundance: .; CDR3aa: CASASGTLYEQYF; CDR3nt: TGTGCCAGTGCATCCGGGACTCTCTACGAGCAGTACTTC
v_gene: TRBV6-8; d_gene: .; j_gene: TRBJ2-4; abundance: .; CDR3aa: CARGRNAGPPHPLAKNIQYF; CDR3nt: TGTGCCAGAGGGCGGAACGCGGGCCCCCCACACCCATTAGCCAAAAACATTCAGTACTTC
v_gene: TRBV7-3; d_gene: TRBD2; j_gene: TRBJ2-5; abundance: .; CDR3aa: CASSNKREGEETQYF; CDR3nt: TGTGCCAGCAGCAATAAGCGGGAGGGGGAGGAGACCCAGTACTTC
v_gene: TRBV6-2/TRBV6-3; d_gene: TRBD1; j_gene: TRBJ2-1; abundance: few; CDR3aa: CASSYSEGTGGNEQFF; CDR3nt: TGTGCCAGCAGTTACTCGGAGGGGACAGGGGGCAATGAGCAGTTCTTC
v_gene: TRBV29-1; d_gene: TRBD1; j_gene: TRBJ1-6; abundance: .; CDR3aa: CSVLTGGNSPLHF; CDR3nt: TGCAGCGTCCTTACAGGGGGTAATTCACCCCTCCACTTT
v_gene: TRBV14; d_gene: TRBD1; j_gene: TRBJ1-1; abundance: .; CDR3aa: CASSRTGDLSENTEAFF; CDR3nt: TGTGCCAGCAGCCGGACAGGGGATTTATCAGAGAACACTGAAGCTTTCTTT
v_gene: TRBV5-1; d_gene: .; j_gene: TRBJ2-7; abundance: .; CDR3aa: CASSPDSSSYEQYF; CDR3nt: TGCGCCAGCAGCCCTGACAGTAGCTCCTACGAGCAGTACTTC
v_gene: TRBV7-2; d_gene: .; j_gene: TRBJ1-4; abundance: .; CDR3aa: CASSRGYQEKLFF; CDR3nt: TGTGCCAGCAGCAGGGGGTATCAGGAAAAACTGTTTTTT
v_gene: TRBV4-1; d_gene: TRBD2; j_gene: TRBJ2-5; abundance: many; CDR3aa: CATKVPRGGGRVETQYF; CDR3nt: TGCGCCACAAAAGTGCCGCGGGGCGGGGGGCGAGTGGAGACCCAGTACTTC
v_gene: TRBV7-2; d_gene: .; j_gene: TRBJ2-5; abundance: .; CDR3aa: CASSALYLGTNQETQYF; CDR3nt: TGTGCCAGCAGCGCTTTGTACCTCGGGACAAACCAAGAGACCCAGTACTTC
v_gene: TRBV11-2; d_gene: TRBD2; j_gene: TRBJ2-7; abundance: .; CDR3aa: CASSFKRTSGRSDEQYF; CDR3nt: TGTGCCAGCAGCTTCAAACGGACTAGCGGGAGGTCTGACGAGCAGTACTTC
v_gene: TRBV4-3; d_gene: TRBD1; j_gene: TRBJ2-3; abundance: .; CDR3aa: CATSTGGTDTQYF; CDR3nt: TGCGCCACCTCGACAGGGGGCACAGATACGCAGTATTTT
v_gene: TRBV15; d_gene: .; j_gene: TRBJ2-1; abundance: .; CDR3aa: CATGRGHNEQFF; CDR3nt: TGTGCCACTGGGCGGGGGCACAATGAGCAGTTCTTC
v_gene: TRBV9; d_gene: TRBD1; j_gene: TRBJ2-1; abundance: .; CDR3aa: CASSVAFDRGTIEQFF; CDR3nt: TGTGCCAGCAGCGTAGCCTTCGACAGGGGAACGATTGAGCAGTTCTTC
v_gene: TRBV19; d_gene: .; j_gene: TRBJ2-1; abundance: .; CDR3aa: CASSIQLTNNEQFF; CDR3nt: TGTGCCAGTAGTATTCAACTAACAAACAATGAGCAGTTCTTC
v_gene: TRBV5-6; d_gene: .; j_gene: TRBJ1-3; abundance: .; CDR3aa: CASSFRTGSGNTIYF; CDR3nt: TGTGCCAGCAGCTTTCGTACTGGTTCTGGAAACACCATATATTTT
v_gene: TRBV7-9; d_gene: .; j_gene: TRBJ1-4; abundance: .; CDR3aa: CASSLGGYEKLFF; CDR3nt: TGTGCCAGCAGCTTGGGGGGGTATGAAAAACTGTTTTTT
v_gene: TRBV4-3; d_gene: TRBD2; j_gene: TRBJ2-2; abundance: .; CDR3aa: CASSQEVGLAGANTGELFF; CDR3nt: TGCGCCAGCAGCCAAGAGGTAGGGCTAGCGGGAGCGAACACCGGGGAGCTGTTTTTT